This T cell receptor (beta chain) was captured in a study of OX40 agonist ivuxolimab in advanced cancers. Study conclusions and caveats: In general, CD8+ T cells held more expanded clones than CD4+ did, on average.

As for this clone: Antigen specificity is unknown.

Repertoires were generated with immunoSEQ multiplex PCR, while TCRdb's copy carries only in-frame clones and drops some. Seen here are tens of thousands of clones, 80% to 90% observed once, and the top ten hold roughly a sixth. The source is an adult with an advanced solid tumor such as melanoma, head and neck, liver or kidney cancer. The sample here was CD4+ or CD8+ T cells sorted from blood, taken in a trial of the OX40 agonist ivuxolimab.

CDR3 nucleotides: TGTGCCTGGGACTCCGGGACAGGGGGCCTATCCTACGAGCAGTACTTC. The encoded protein is CAWDSGTGGLSYEQYF. The chain uses TRBV30 and TRBJ2-7, with 12 bases that match TRBD1. CDR1 GTSNPN and CDR2 SVGIG come from the germline V gene (reference sequence). The CDR3 runs 16 residues. Unmatched junction bases numbered 9, after V lost 5 bases and J lost 1 base.